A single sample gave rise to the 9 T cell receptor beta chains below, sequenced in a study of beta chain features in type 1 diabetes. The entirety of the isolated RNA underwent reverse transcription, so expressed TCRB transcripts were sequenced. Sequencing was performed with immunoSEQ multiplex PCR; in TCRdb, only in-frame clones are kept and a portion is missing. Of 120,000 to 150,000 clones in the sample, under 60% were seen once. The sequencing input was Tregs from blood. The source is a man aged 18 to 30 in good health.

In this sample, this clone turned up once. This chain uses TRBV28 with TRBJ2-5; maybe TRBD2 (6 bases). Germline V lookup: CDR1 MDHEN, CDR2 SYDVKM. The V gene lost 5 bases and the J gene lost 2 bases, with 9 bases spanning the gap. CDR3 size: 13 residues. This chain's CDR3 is CASSGTLQETQYF. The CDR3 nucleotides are TGTGCCAGCAGTGGGACTTTGCAAGAGACCCAGTACTTC.

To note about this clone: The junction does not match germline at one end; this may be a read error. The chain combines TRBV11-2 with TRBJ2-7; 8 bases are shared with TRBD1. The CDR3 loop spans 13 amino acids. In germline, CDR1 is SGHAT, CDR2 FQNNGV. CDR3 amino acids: CASSQGTGPLPDF. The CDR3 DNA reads TGTGCCAGCAGCCAAGGGACAGGCCCCCTCCCTGACTTC. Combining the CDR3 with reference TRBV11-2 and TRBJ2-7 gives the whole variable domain EAGVAQSPRYKIIEKRQSVAFWCNPISGHATLYWYQQILGQGPKLLIQFQNNGVVDDSQLPKDRFSAERLKGVDSTLKIQPAKLEDSAVYLCASSQGTGPLPDFGPGTRLTVT.

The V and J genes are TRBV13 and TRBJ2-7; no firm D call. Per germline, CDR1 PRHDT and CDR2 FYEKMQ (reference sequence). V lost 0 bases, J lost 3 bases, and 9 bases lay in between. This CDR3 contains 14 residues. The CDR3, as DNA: TGTGCCAGCAGCTTAGGGCTGGAGTACTACGAGCAGTACTTC. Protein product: CASSLGLEYYEQYF.

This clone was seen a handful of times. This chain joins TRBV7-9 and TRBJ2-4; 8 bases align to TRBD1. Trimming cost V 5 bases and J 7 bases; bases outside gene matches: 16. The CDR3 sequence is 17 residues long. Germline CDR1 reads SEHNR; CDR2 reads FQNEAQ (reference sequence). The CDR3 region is CASSHDIIQGVQNIQYF. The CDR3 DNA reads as TGTGCCAGCAGCCACGATATTATACAGGGGGTTCAGAACATTCAGTACTTC.

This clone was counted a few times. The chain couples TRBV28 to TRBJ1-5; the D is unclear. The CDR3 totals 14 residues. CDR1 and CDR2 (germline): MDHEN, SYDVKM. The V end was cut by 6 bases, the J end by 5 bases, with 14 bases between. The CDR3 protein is CASSRPLGDQPQHF. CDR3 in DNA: TGTGCCAGCAGCCGCCCCCTCGGGGATCAGCCCCAGCATTTT.

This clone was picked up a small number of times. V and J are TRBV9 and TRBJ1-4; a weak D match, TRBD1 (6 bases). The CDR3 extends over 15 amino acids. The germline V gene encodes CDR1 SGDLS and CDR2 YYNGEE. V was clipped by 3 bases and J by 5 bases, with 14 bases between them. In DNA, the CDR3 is TGTGCCAGCAGCGATCCAGGGGCCGGGAATGAAAAACTGTTTTTT. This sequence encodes CASSDPGAGNEKLFF.

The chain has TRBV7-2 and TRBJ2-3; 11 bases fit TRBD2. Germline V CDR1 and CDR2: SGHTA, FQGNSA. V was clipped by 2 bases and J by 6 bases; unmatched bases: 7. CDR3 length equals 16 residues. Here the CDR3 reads CASSLISGGAGDTQYF. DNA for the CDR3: TGTGCCAGCAGCTTAATTAGCGGGGGGGCAGGGGATACGCAGTATTTT.

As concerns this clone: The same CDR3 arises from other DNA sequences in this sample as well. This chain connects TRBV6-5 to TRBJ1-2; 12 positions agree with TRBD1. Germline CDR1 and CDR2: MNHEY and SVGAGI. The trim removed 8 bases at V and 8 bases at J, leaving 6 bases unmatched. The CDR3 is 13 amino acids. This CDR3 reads CASRRDRGQGYTF. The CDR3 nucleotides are TGTGCCAGCCGACGGGACAGGGGGCAAGGCTACACCTTC.

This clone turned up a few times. Here the CDR3 DNA reads TGCGCCAGCAGCTTGGACCTAGCGGGGGGGGAGCTGTTTTTT. Its protein is CASSLDLAGGELFF. J is TRBJ2-2 and V is TRBV5-1; the match to TRBD2 covers 9 bases. This CDR3 is built from 14 residues. The V segment lost 0 bases and the J segment 8 bases; nucleotides outside the gene matches: 2. CDR1 is SGHRS, CDR2 YFSETQ, per germline.